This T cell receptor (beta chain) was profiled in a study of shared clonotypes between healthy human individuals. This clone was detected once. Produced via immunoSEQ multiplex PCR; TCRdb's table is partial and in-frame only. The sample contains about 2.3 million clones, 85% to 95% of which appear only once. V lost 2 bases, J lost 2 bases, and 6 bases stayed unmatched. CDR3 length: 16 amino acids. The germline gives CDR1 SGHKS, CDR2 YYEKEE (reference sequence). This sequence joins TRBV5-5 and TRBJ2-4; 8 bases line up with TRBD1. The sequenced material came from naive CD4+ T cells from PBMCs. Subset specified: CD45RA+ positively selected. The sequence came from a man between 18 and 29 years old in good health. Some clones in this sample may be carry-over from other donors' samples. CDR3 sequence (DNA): TGTGCCAGCAGCTTAACGACAGGGGATACCAAAAACATTCAGTACTTC. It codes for CASSLTTGDTKNIQYF.